The TCR beta chain described here comes from a study of radiotherapy plus CTLA-4 blockade in lung cancer. Study-wide findings and caveats: Researchers report tumor-derived TCR clones expanding in blood after radiotherapy plus ipilimumab.

About this clone itself: Its antigen is currently unknown.

Germline V lookup: CDR1 SGDLS, CDR2 YYNGEE. With 0 bases removed from V and 8 bases from J, the gap between germline ends came to 17 bases. This CDR3 has 15 residues. The protocol was immunoSEQ multiplex PCR, while the TCRdb copy is restricted to in-frame clones and leaves out a portion. The sample consists of around 55,000 clones, around four fifths of them appearing once. This clonotype originated in a human donor with non-small cell lung cancer whose response to radiotherapy plus ipilimumab could not be evaluated. Here the sequenced sample was peripheral blood, taken from a patient treated with radiotherapy plus ipilimumab. The V call is TRBV9, the J call TRBJ1-2; D is uncertain. The CDR3 reads CASSVDLGPSGGYTF. The CDR3, as DNA: TGTGCCAGCAGCGTAGATCTGGGCCCTTCGGGGGGCTACACCTTC.